Sequencing of this TCR beta chain was carried out in a study of spatial heterogeneity in lung cancer. V dropped 1 base and J dropped 4 bases, with 11 bases sitting between them. CDR1 and CDR2 from the germline V gene are SGHRS and YFSETQ. This CDR3 is 14 amino acids long. Noted time point: sample taken at primary tumor resection. No cell sorting; template was whole RNA from tumor, lung tissue or PBMC. Samples were obtained from around 72 donors, all untreated early-stage non-small cell lung cancer patients. MiXCR, applied by TCRdb to the 5' RACE reads, yields one record per CDR3 protein. The data contain roughly 13,000 distinct CDR3 sequences, around a tenth of them singletons.

The receptor was derived from a male donor with early-stage non-small cell lung cancer. Sequenced material: PBMCs, taken at surgery. The chain joins TRBV5-1 to TRBJ2-5; maybe TRBD1 (5 bases). In DNA form, the CDR3 reads TGCGCCAGCAGCTTGCTCACACAGGCAGAGACCCAGTACTTC. Encoded protein: CASSLLTQAETQYF.